Listed below are T cell receptor beta chains from one sample, sequenced in a study of blood T cell repertoires in COVID-19. Produced via immunoSEQ multiplex PCR; TCRdb's table is partial and in-frame only. The sample has about 59,000 clones; approximately 78% are singletons. The specimen was peripheral blood. These receptors were taken from a man older than 75 with acute or convalescent COVID-19. Both conserved end residues are part of each CDR3. The D gene is left open where the match is weak. Rows give clone size only sometimes, using once, few, many, or a class for an expanded clone.

clone_size d_call j_call v_call cdr3_aa cdr3_nt
- TRBD1 TRBJ2-7 TRBV29-1 CSITQGAGEQYF TGCAGCATAACTCAGGGGGCGGGCGAGCAGTACTTC
- - TRBJ1-6 TRBV14 CASSQRGRVSPLHF TGTGCCAGCAGCCAACGGGGAAGGGTTTCACCCCTCCACTTT
- - TRBJ1-3 TRBV5-4 CASSSGGVGNTIYF TGTGCCAGCAGCTCGGGTGGCGTTGGAAACACCATATATTTT
- - TRBJ2-5 TRBV5-6 CASSFNGEIQETQYF TGTGCCAGCAGCTTTAACGGGGAGATACAAGAGACCCAGTACTTC
- TRBD1 TRBJ1-5 TRBV6-5 CASGRQGDQPQHF TGTGCCAGCGGTCGACAGGGCGATCAGCCCCAGCATTTT
once TRBD1 TRBJ2-7 TRBV3-1/TRBV3-2 CASSQADRVSYEQYF TGTGCCAGCAGCCAAGCCGACAGGGTCAGTTACGAGCAGTACTTC
once TRBD1 TRBJ1-2 TRBV29-1 CSGDSRYNYGYTF TGCAGCGGGGACAGTCGGTATAACTATGGCTACACCTTC
- TRBD1 TRBJ2-7 TRBV30 CAWSVQGAREQYF TGTGCCTGGAGTGTACAGGGGGCTCGGGAGCAGTACTTC
- - TRBJ2-3 TRBV11-3 CASSLVRYRGGEGTDTQYF TGTGCCAGCAGCCTCGTGAGATATCGTGGGGGCGAAGGGACAGATACGCAGTATTTT
- - TRBJ1-1 TRBV3-1/TRBV3-2 CASSRTRGQMNTEAFF TGTGCCAGCAGCCGGACCCGAGGACAGATGAACACTGAAGCTTTCTTT
- - TRBJ2-2 TRBV5-3 CARSLVGGNPNTGELFF TGTGCCAGAAGCTTGGTAGGCGGGAATCCGAACACCGGGGAGCTGTTTTTT
- TRBD1 TRBJ2-7 TRBV7-9 CASSLRTGYLGEQYF TGTGCCAGCAGCCTCCGGACAGGGTATTTGGGCGAGCAGTACTTC
- - TRBJ2-7 TRBV12-3/TRBV12-4 CASSLGAYEQYF TGTGCCAGCAGTTTAGGAGCCTACGAGCAGTACTTC
- TRBD2 TRBJ2-5 TRBV29-1 CSVWEGAETQYF TGCAGCGTTTGGGAGGGCGCGGAGACCCAGTACTTC
- - TRBJ1-2 TRBV6-6 CASSLPKSGYTF TGTGCCAGCAGTCTTCCTAAGTCTGGCTACACCTTC
- - TRBJ2-7 TRBV6-6 CASSPRRGEQYF TGTGCCAGCAGCCCAAGGAGGGGCGAGCAGTACTTC
- TRBD1 TRBJ1-1 TRBV19 CASSSPGTARTEAFF TGTGCCAGTAGTTCCCCGGGGACAGCCAGGACTGAAGCTTTCTTT
- TRBD1 TRBJ1-6 TRBV30 CAWSPRTGGSNSPLHF TGTGCCTGGAGTCCCCGGACAGGGGGCTCTAATTCACCCCTCCACTTT
- - TRBJ1-1 TRBV6-1 CASSDLTGGTEAFF TGTGCCAGCAGTGACCTCACGGGGGGCACTGAAGCTTTCTTT
- - TRBJ1-6 TRBV14 CATRGERLGSPLHF TGTGCCACTCGCGGGGAACGGTTAGGATCACCCCTCCACTTT
- TRBD2 TRBJ2-2 TRBV7-4 CARGGSGVNTGELFF TGTGCCAGGGGTGGGAGCGGGGTGAACACCGGGGAGCTGTTTTTT
- TRBD1 TRBJ1-2 TRBV5-1 CASSSGQATNYGYTF TGCGCCAGCAGCTCGGGACAGGCCACTAACTATGGCTACACCTTC
- - TRBJ1-1 TRBV7-2 CASSIRGSKATSEAFF TGTGCCAGCAGCATAAGGGGGAGTAAGGCTACCAGCGAAGCTTTCTTT
- - TRBJ2-3 TRBV4-2 CASSQDEGDTQYF TGTGCCAGCAGCCAAGATGAGGGAGATACGCAGTATTTT
few - TRBJ1-1 TRBV30 CAWSVPRVAFF TGTGCCTGGAGTGTACCACGAGTGGCTTTCTTT
- - TRBJ1-6 TRBV5-1 CASSLGSSYNSPLHF TGCGCCAGCAGCTTGGGGAGCTCCTATAATTCACCCCTCCACTTT
- - TRBJ2-2 TRBV7-8 CASSSGSGNTGELFF TGTGCCAGCAGCTCCGGGTCTGGGAACACCGGGGAGCTGTTTTTT
- TRBD1 TRBJ1-3 TRBV3-1/TRBV3-2 CASSQPGTERNTIYF TGTGCCAGCAGCCAACCCGGGACAGAACGAAACACCATATATTTT
- - TRBJ1-2 TRBV28 CASSSTGKRDTF TGTGCCAGCAGCAGCACAGGGAAAAGGGACACCTTC
few TRBD1 TRBJ1-3 TRBV28 CASTDRDSGNTIYF TGTGCCAGCACGGACAGGGACTCTGGAAACACCATATATTTT
- TRBD1 TRBJ2-5 TRBV2 CASTRQGMETQYF TGTGCCAGCACCCGACAGGGGATGGAGACCCAGTACTTC
- TRBD1 TRBJ1-1 TRBV4-1 CASSLPKVTGQKDTEAFF TGCGCCAGCAGCCTTCCGAAGGTGACAGGGCAGAAAGACACTGAAGCTTTCTTT
- TRBD1 TRBJ1-1 TRBV7-9 CASSRNGGTGVAFF TGTGCCAGCAGCCGCAATGGCGGGACAGGGGTCGCTTTCTTT
- TRBD1 TRBJ1-1 TRBV5-1 CASSFPGGTEAFF TGCGCCAGCAGCTTTCCAGGGGGAACTGAAGCTTTCTTT
- TRBD1 TRBJ1-2 TRBV28 CASSLWGAPTGGYTF TGTGCCAGCAGTTTATGGGGCGCCCCGACAGGGGGCTACACCTTC
- TRBD1 TRBJ1-4 TRBV5-8 CASSTGGVAEKLFF TGTGCCAGCAGTACAGGGGGAGTTGCTGAAAAACTGTTTTTT
- TRBD2 TRBJ2-2 TRBV5-4 CASSGGLAAGRDTGELFF TGTGCCTCATCAGGGGGACTAGCGGCCGGTCGAGACACCGGGGAGCTGTTTTTT
- - TRBJ1-1 TRBV19 CASSHRVGEAFF TGTGCCAGTAGTCACAGGGTTGGTGAAGCTTTCTTT
- - TRBJ2-5 TRBV5-1 CASSLVSGLAQGETQYF TGCGCCAGCAGCTTGGTTTCGGGCTTGGCCCAGGGAGAGACCCAGTACTTC
- - TRBJ2-1 TRBV11-2 CASSGGARNEQFF TGTGCCAGCAGTGGCGGGGCTCGAAATGAGCAGTTCTTC
- TRBD2 TRBJ2-1 TRBV19 CASSQTSGSYNEQFF TGTGCCAGTTCTCAGACTAGCGGCTCCTACAATGAGCAGTTCTTC
- TRBD2 TRBJ2-1 TRBV28 CASSLAGLAGMYNEQFF TGTGCCAGCAGTTTGGCCGGACTAGCGGGGATGTACAATGAGCAGTTCTTC
- - TRBJ2-6 TRBV5-8 CASSFRMSGSGANVLTF TGTGCCAGCAGCTTCCGCATGTCGGGGTCTGGGGCCAACGTCCTGACTTTC
- - TRBJ2-2 TRBV2 CASSELTRVGSLSTGELFF TGTGCCAGCAGTGAATTGACCCGGGTTGGGAGCCTATCCACCGGGGAGCTGTTTTTT
once - TRBJ2-7 TRBV3-1/TRBV3-2 CASSQVSVSYEQYF TGTGCCAGCAGCCAAGTTTCAGTCTCCTACGAGCAGTACTTC
- - TRBJ2-7 TRBV3-1/TRBV3-2 CASSLTWTAYEQYF TGTGCCAGCAGCCTAACGTGGACAGCCTACGAGCAGTACTTC
- TRBD1 TRBJ2-7 TRBV18 CASSPLLGQGAYEQYF TGTGCCAGCTCACCACTATTGGGACAGGGGGCATACGAGCAGTACTTC
- - TRBJ2-7 TRBV5-1 CASSLGTGEVSYEQYF TGCGCCAGCAGCTTGGGTACAGGGGAGGTCTCCTACGAGCAGTACTTC
- TRBD1 TRBJ2-3 TRBV29-1 CSAGQRHPSTDTQYF TGCAGCGCGGGACAGCGGCACCCTAGCACAGATACGCAGTATTTT